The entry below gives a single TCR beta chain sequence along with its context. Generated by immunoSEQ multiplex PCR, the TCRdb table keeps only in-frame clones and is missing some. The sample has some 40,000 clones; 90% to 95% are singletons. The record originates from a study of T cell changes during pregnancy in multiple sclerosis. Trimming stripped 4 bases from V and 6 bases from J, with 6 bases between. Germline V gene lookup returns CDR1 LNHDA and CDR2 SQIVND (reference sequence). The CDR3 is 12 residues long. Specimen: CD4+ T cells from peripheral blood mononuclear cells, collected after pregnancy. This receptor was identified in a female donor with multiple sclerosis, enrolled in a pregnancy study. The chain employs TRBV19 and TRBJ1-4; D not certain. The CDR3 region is CASSKAYEKLFF. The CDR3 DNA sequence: TGTGCCAGTAGTAAAGCCTATGAAAAACTGTTTTTT.